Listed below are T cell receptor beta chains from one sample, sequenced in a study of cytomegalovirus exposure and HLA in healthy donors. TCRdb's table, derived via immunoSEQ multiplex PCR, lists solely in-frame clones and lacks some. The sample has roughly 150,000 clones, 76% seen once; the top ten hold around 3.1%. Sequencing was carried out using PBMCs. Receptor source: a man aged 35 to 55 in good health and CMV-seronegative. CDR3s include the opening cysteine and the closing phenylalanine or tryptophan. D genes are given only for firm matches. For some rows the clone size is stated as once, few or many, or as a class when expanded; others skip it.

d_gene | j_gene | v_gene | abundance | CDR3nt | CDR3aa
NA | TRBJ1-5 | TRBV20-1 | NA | TGCAGTGCTGGGGGCGGTTTGCCCCAGCATTTT | CSAGGGLPQHF
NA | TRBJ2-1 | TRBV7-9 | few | TGTGCCAGCACACAGGTGGGGGCATACAATGAGCAGTTCTTC | CASTQVGAYNEQFF
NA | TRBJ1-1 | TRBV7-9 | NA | TGTGCCAGCAGCCCCTCCGGCGGGACTGAAGCTTTCTTT | CASSPSGGTEAFF
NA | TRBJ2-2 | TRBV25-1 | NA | TGTGCCAGCAGTGAATTGGACAGCGCGAACACCGGGGAGCTGTTTTTT | CASSELDSANTGELFF
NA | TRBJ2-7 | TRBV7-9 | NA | TGTGCCAGCAGCTTACGTACAGGGAGGGACGAGCAGTACTTC | CASSLRTGRDEQYF
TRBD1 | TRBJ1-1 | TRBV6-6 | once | TGTGCCAGCAGAGGCCGGACAGGGAACACTGAAGCTTTCTTT | CASRGRTGNTEAFF
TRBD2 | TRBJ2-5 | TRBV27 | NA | TGTGCCAGCAGTTTATCGCCTAGCGGGAGCGCCCAAGAGACCCAGTACTTC | CASSLSPSGSAQETQYF
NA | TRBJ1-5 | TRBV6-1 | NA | TGTGCCACCGATCCACAGTGGAATCAGCCCCAGCATTTT | CATDPQWNQPQHF
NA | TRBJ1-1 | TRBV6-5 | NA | TGTGCCACCTGGGAGGGGTACACTGAAGCTTTCTTT | CATWEGYTEAFF
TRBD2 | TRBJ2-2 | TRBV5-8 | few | TGTGCCAGCAGCTTCGCCGGGACTAGCGGGAACACCGGGGAGCTGTTTTTT | CASSFAGTSGNTGELFF
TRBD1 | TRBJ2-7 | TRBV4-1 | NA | TGCGCCAGCAGCCAATTGGACAGGGCCTACGAGCAGTACTTC | CASSQLDRAYEQYF
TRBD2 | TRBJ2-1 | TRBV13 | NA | TGTGCCAGCAGCTTCGGCGGGGGGGGGTTTGAGCAGTTCTTC | CASSFGGGGFEQFF
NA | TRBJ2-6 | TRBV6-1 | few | TGTGCCAGCAGTGTATACCTATCTGGGGCCAACGTCCTGACTTTC | CASSVYLSGANVLTF
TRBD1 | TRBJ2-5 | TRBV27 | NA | TGTGCCAGCAGTTTACCAGGGGGAGAGACCCAGTACTTC | CASSLPGGETQYF
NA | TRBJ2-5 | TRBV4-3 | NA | TGCGCCAGCGGGGGAAGCGGGGAGACCCAGTACTTC | CASGGSGETQYF
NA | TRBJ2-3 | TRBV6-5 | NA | TGTGCCAGCAGTTACTCCCACCCCAGGACAGATACGCAGTATTTT | CASSYSHPRTDTQYF
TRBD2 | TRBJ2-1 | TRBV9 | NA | TGTGCCAGCTTACGTAGCGGGAGGGCGGACAATGAGCAGTTCTTC | CASLRSGRADNEQFF
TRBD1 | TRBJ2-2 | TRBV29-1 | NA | TGCAGCGCTAGCCCCGGGACAGCGAACACCGGGGAGCTGTTTTTT | CSASPGTANTGELFF
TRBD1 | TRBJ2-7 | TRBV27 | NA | TGTGCCAGCAGCCACGGACAGGGGGCTTACGAGCAGTACTTC | CASSHGQGAYEQYF
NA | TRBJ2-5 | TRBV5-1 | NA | TGCGCCAGCAGCTTGGCCCCGGCCCCCGAGGGCACCCAGTACTTC | CASSLAPAPEGTQYF
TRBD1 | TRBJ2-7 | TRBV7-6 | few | TGTGCCAGCAGCTTAGGTACCGGACAGGAATCCTACGAGCAGTACTTC | CASSLGTGQESYEQYF
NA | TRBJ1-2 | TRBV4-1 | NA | TGCGCCAGCAGCCAAGTTGGAGCAAACTATGGCTACACCTTC | CASSQVGANYGYTF
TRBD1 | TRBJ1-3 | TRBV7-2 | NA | TGTGCCAGCAGCCCACTCGGGACAGTGGCGGGAAACACCATATATTTT | CASSPLGTVAGNTIYF
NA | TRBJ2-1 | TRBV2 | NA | TGTGCCAGCAGTGCCGCAGGATCTTACAATGAGCAGTTCTTC | CASSAAGSYNEQFF
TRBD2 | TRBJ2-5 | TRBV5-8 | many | TGTGCCAGCAGCCCGGGACTAGCGGGGCCCCAAGAGACCCAGTACTTC | CASSPGLAGPQETQYF
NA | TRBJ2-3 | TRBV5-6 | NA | TGTGCCAGCAGCTTGAGTCAGGTGATGCTACTCACAGATACGCAGTATTTT | CASSLSQVMLLTDTQYF
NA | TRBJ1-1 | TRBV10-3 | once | TGTGCCACCGGAGGGGTGCCCACTGAAGCTTTCTTT | CATGGVPTEAFF
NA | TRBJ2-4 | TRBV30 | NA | TGTGCCGCAGGGCTAGCCAAAAACATTCAGTACTTC | CAAGLAKNIQYF